These 30 T cell receptor beta chains share one sample of origin, sequenced in a study of T cell responses to AZD1222 COVID-19 vaccine. Sequencing used immunoSEQ multiplex PCR; TCRdb keeps in-frame clones, though not all of them. The repertoire holds about 140,000 clones, with roughly 90% as singletons. The source material was peripheral blood, sampled on day 0 of AZD1222 vaccination. Receptors were obtained from an adult in good health.

This clone turned up a few times. V and J are TRBV10-3 and TRBJ1-1; 9 bases map to TRBD1. CDR1 ENHRY and CDR2 SYGVKD come from the germline V gene. This CDR3 has 14 residues. With V trimmed by 6 bases and J by 5 bases, 7 bases remained unmatched. CDR3: CAISEEQGATEAFF. Here the CDR3 DNA reads TGTGCCATCAGCGAAGAACAGGGGGCAACTGAAGCTTTCTTT.

The rearrangement links TRBV2 to TRBJ2-1, with a weak D call TRBD1 (7 bases). The V gene lost 6 bases and the J gene lost 5 bases, with 17 bases spanning the gap. Germline lookup yields CDR1 SNHLY and CDR2 FYNNEI. The CDR3 runs 15 residues. CDR3 protein: CASRSTGAGNNEQFF. The DNA for the CDR3 is TGTGCCAGCAGATCCACAGGGGCGGGGAACAATGAGCAGTTCTTC. Together with reference TRBV2 and TRBJ2-1, the CDR3 gives the full variable domain: EPEVTQTPSHQVTQMGQEVILRCVPISNHLYFYWYRQILGQKVEFLVSFYNNEISEKSEIFDDQFSVERPDGSNFTLKIRSTKLEDSAMYFCASRSTGAGNNEQFFGPGTRLTVL.

A single count supports this clone. V gene TRBV7-9 combines with J gene TRBJ2-1, with 11 bases matching TRBD1. The V gene end was trimmed by 5 bases and the J gene end by 8 bases; junction bases not matched to a gene: 5. The germline gives CDR1 SEHNR, CDR2 FQNEAQ (reference sequence). This CDR3 comprises 14 residues. This CDR3 is CASSHWTGGHEQFF. Written as DNA, the CDR3 is TGTGCCAGCAGCCACTGGACAGGGGGCCATGAGCAGTTCTTC.

This chain uses TRBV27 with TRBJ1-1; a possible D gene is TRBD1 (6 bases). The germline V and J ends were trimmed by 4 bases and 4 bases, with 13 bases remaining between them. Germline-derived CDR1 and CDR2 are MNHEY and SMNVEV (reference sequence). CDR3 size: 14 residues. The CDR3 here is CASSSTGFGTEAFF. The DNA for the CDR3 is TGTGCCAGCAGTTCCACAGGGTTCGGCACTGAAGCTTTCTTT.

The chain is built from TRBV6-1 and TRBJ1-3; no firm D call. This CDR3 spans 20 amino acids. Germline CDR1 and CDR2: MNHNS and SASEGT. V was cut by 0 bases and J by 0 bases, with 21 bases left in between. The CDR3 DNA sequence: TGTGCCAGCAGTGAAGCGCGTCCGTATCAGGTCCATAGCTCTGGAAACACCATATATTTT. Residues: CASSEARPYQVHSSGNTIYF.

The chain links TRBV25-1 to TRBJ1-2, with D possibly TRBD1 on 5 matching bases. Looked up from germline, CDR1 is MGHDK and CDR2 is SYGVNS. The CDR3 spans 14 residues. V lost 2 bases and J 6 bases, leaving 13 bases between the germline ends. CDR3 amino acids: CASSERAGGDGYTF. The CDR3 DNA reads TGTGCCAGCAGTGAAAGGGCCGGGGGAGATGGCTACACCTTC.

The CDR3 DNA sequence: TGCAGTGCTAAAGGGACCACTGAAGCTTTCTTT. Its protein is CSAKGTTEAFF. The chain recombines TRBV20-1 with TRBJ1-1; possible D gene TRBD1, 5 bases. CDR3 length: 11 amino acids. The germline V gene encodes CDR1 DFQATT and CDR2 SNEGSKA (reference sequence). The V gene lost 4 bases and the J gene lost 4 bases, with 7 bases spanning the gap.

The chain joins TRBV19 to TRBJ1-1; 9 nucleotides line up with TRBD1. The CDR3 has 16 residues. Trimming at V came to 5 bases and at J to 5 bases, leaving 12 bases not matched to a gene. Germline V gene sequence: CDR1 LNHDA, CDR2 SQIVND (reference sequence). This CDR3 is CASSLGQGREYTEAFF. CDR3 DNA sequence: TGTGCCAGTAGTCTGGGACAGGGAAGAGAGTATACTGAAGCTTTCTTT. Filled out from reference TRBV19 and TRBJ1-1, the complete variable domain reads DGGITQSPKYLFRKEGQNVTLSCEQNLNHDAMYWYRQDPGQGLRLIYYSQIVNDFQKGDIAEGYSVSREKKESFPLTVTSAQKNPTAFYLCASSLGQGREYTEAFFGQGTRLTVV.

V gene TRBV28 combines with J gene TRBJ2-5; D is perhaps TRBD2 (5 bases). The V and J ends lost 6 bases and 2 bases respectively, with 7 bases between them. Germline lookup yields CDR1 MDHEN and CDR2 SYDVKM. The CDR3 spans 12 residues. The CDR3 nucleotides are TGTGCCAGCAGAGAGGGACAAGAGACCCAGTACTTC. This translates into CASREGQETQYF.

The CDR3 region has the DNA TGTGCCAGCAGAAGAACAGGGGCGGGTGAGACCCAGTACTTC. This gives the protein CASRRTGAGETQYF. The chain employs TRBV11-1 and TRBJ2-5; 7 bases agree with TRBD1. Germline assignment: CDR1 SGHAT and CDR2 FQDESV (reference sequence). The CDR3 runs to 14 residues. Trimming at V came to 6 bases and at J to 5 bases, leaving 9 bases not matched to a gene.

A single count supports this clone. The chain joins TRBV5-8 to TRBJ2-3, with D maybe TRBD2 (5 bases). The CDR3 extends over 14 amino acids. Trimming shortened V by 0 bases and J by 3 bases, and 8 bases separated the two germline ends. The germline CDR1 and CDR2 sequences are SGHTS and YDEGEE. CDR3 sequence reads: CASSLVGSTDTQYF. The CDR3 nucleotides are TGTGCCAGCAGCTTGGTTGGGAGTACAGATACGCAGTATTTT. Filled out from reference TRBV5-8 and TRBJ2-3, the complete variable domain reads EAGVTQSPTHLIKTRGQQATLRCSPISGHTSVYWYQQALGLGLQFLLWYDEGEERNRGNFPPRFSGRQFPNYSSELNVNALELEDSALYLCASSLVGSTDTQYFGPGTRLTVL.

The gene calls are TRBV5-1 and TRBJ2-2, with 9 bases matching TRBD1. Germline trimming cut 6 bases from V and 0 bases from J; bases unmatched to any gene: 6. Germline-derived CDR1 and CDR2 are SGHRS and YFSETQ. The CDR3 has 16 amino acids. The CDR3 coding sequence is TGCGCCAGCACCGGGACAGGGAGTGCGAACACCGGGGAGCTGTTTTTT. This codes for CASTGTGSANTGELFF.

The genes are TRBV3-1 (or the pseudogene TRBV3-2) and TRBJ1-5; TRBD1 is a possible D gene (6 bases). The CDR3 is 14 amino acids. The ends were cut back, 4 bases at V and 8 bases at J, with 15 bases in the middle. The germline gives CDR1 LGHDT, CDR2 YNNKEL (reference sequence). DNA of the CDR3: TGTGCCAGCAGCCGTCTGGGGGGGCGGGAGCCCCAGCATTTT. Protein product: CASSRLGGREPQHF.

This rearrangement joins TRBV19 to TRBJ1-5; maybe TRBD1 (5 bases). V dropped 8 bases and J dropped 4 bases, with 18 bases sitting between them. Germline CDR1 is LNHDA and CDR2 is SQIVND (reference sequence). CDR3 length: 15 residues. The CDR3 loop reads CASSDRIGGNQPQHF. The CDR3, as DNA: TGTGCCAGTTCTGACAGAATCGGGGGGAATCAGCCCCAGCATTTT.

The chain links TRBV25-1 to TRBJ1-2; possibly TRBD1 for D (5 bases). The length of the CDR3 is 14 residues. V shed 2 bases and J shed 4 bases, with 11 bases lying between them. CDR1 is MGHDK, CDR2 SYGVNS, per germline. Written as DNA, the CDR3 is TGTGCCAGCAGTGAAGGGGTCGGGGGCTATGGCTACACCTTC. It yields the protein CASSEGVGGYGYTF.

This chain joins TRBV12-3 or TRBV12-4 and TRBJ2-1, with D possibly being TRBD2 (6 bases). V dropped 3 bases and J dropped 7 bases, with 10 bases sitting between them. This CDR3 has 13 residues. CDR3: CASSFSGVNEQFF. The CDR3, as DNA: TGTGCCAGCAGTTTTTCGGGAGTAAATGAGCAGTTCTTC.

The chain has TRBV7-6 and TRBJ1-6; no reliable D call. In germline, CDR1 is SGHVS, CDR2 FNYEAQ. V was trimmed by 1 base and J by 4 bases, leaving 14 bases between them. The CDR3 is made up of 17 amino acids. CDR3 loop: CASSLGFRGSYNSPLHF. The DNA for the CDR3 is TGTGCCAGCAGCTTAGGATTCCGGGGAAGTTATAATTCACCCCTCCACTTT. Combining the CDR3 with reference TRBV7-6 and TRBJ1-6 gives the whole variable domain GAGVSQSPRYKVTKRGQDVALRCDPISGHVSLYWYRQALGQGPEFLTYFNYEAQQDKSGLPNDRFSAERPEGSISTLTIQRTEQRDSAMYRCASSLGFRGSYNSPLHFGNGTRLTVT.

This clone appeared once. This sequence joins TRBV3-1 (or the pseudogene TRBV3-2) and TRBJ1-4; D unclear. CDR1 and CDR2 (germline): LGHDT, YNNKEL (reference sequence). CDR3 length: 18 amino acids. Trimming took 3 bases from V and 4 from J, leaving 21 bases between them. The DNA of the CDR3 is TGTGCCAGCAGCCACTCCGTGTATCGTACCGTAGTTAATGAAAAACTGTTTTTT. It encodes CASSHSVYRTVVNEKLFF.

V and J are TRBV7-9 and TRBJ1-2; 7 nucleotides align to TRBD1. This CDR3 spans 12 amino acids. The trim removed 4 bases at V and 4 bases at J, leaving 0 bases unmatched. Germline V gene lookup returns CDR1 SEHNR and CDR2 FQNEAQ (reference sequence). The CDR3 protein is CASSSGGYGYTF. CDR3 bases: TGTGCCAGCAGCTCAGGGGGCTATGGCTACACCTTC.

The gene calls are TRBV7-2 and TRBJ1-1, with D tentatively TRBD1 (6 bases). Germline CDR1 is SGHTA and CDR2 is FQGNSA. The CDR3 spans 13 residues. Trimming took 6 bases from V and 1 from J, leaving 9 bases between them. The CDR3 protein is CASRPTGNTEAFF. DNA of the CDR3: TGTGCCAGCAGGCCGACAGGGAACACTGAAGCTTTCTTT.

The chain employs TRBV5-1 and TRBJ1-4, with 8 bases fitting TRBD1. This CDR3 is 15 amino acids long. V shed 2 bases and J 7 bases; nucleotides not matched to a gene: 7. CDR1 is SGHRS and CDR2 is YFSETQ in the germline V gene. CDR3 sequence (DNA): TGCGCCAGCAGCTTAGGACAGGGCTGGGGTGAAAAACTGTTTTTT. The encoded protein is CASSLGQGWGEKLFF.

This clone was seen a single time. This chain joins TRBV18 and TRBJ2-1, with TRBD2 identical over 10 bases. The CDR3 covers 12 residues. The ends lost 3 bases at V and 13 bases at J; junction bases unmatched: 3. Germline V lookup: CDR1 KGHSH, CDR2 LQKENI. CDR3 sequence (DNA): TGTGCCAGCTCACCCGGACTAGCGGACCAGTTCTTC. Protein sequence: CASSPGLADQFF.

CDR3 amino acids: CASSGKGAKAGELFF. In DNA, the CDR3 is TGTGCCAGCAGCGGTAAAGGGGCCAAGGCCGGGGAGCTGTTTTTT. The V call is TRBV5-4, the J call TRBJ2-2, with D possibly being TRBD1 (5 bases). In germline, CDR1 is SGHNT, CDR2 YYREEE (reference sequence). V was pared by 4 bases and J by 6 bases, with 16 bases between. CDR3 length equals 15 residues.

This clone was observed a single time. The gene calls are TRBV5-4 and TRBJ2-2, with D perhaps TRBD2 (6 bases). Looked up from germline, CDR1 is SGHNT and CDR2 is YYREEE (reference sequence). Trimming left V 0 bases short and J 0 bases short, with 12 bases between. This CDR3 contains 17 residues. The CDR3 sequence is CASSLGEWGANTGELFF. The CDR3 region has the DNA TGTGCCAGCAGCTTGGGGGAGTGGGGGGCGAACACCGGGGAGCTGTTTTTT. Full variable domain (remainder filled in from reference TRBV5-4 and TRBJ2-2): ETGVTQSPTHLIKTRGQQVTLRCSSQSGHNTVSWYQQALGQGPQFIFQYYREEENGRGNFPPRFSGLQFPNYSSELNVNALELDDSALYLCASSLGEWGANTGELFFGEGSRLTVL.

As concerns this clone: This specimen includes other DNA sequences encoding the same CDR3. The rearrangement joins TRBV3-1 (or the pseudogene TRBV3-2) to TRBJ1-6; D call uncertain. CDR3 length equals 14 residues. The V end was cut by 4 bases, the J end by 4 bases, with 8 bases between. The germline CDR1 and CDR2 sequences are LGHDT and YNNKEL (reference sequence). The CDR3 loop reads CASSPDGYNSPLHF. The CDR3 nucleotides are TGTGCCAGCAGCCCGGATGGGTATAATTCACCCCTCCACTTT.

The chain employs TRBV29-1 and TRBJ2-3; possibly TRBD1 for D (5 bases). Between the trimmed V and J ends, which lost 7 bases and 1 base, there was a span of 9 bases. The CDR3 is 12 residues long. The germline V gene encodes CDR1 SQVTM and CDR2 ANQGSEA. DNA for the CDR3: TGCAGCGGGTTACAGGGCACAGATACGCAGTATTTT. Amino acids: CSGLQGTDTQYF.

This chain uses TRBV5-6 with TRBJ1-2; 10 bases map to TRBD1. Germline V gene sequence: CDR1 SGHDT, CDR2 YYEEEE. The J segment lost 8 bases and the V segment lost 4 bases, leaving 8 bases of the junction unmatched. The CDR3 loop spans 14 amino acids. The CDR3 region is CASSGEGTGVGYTF. As DNA, the CDR3 is TGTGCCAGCAGCGGGGAGGGGACAGGGGTCGGCTACACCTTC.

V gene TRBV11-2 combines with J gene TRBJ2-1; 10 bases align to TRBD2. Germline lookup yields CDR1 SGHAT and CDR2 FQNNGV. The CDR3 runs 18 residues. V lost 1 base and J lost 5; bases outside the gene matches: 11. The CDR3 nucleotides are TGTGCCAGCAGCTTAGTGGGACTAGCGAAAGACGCGAACAATGAGCAGTTCTTC. Translating gives CASSLVGLAKDANNEQFF.

This chain joins TRBV19 and TRBJ1-2; D call uncertain. This CDR3 has 18 residues. The V and J ends lost 1 base and 8 bases respectively, with 26 bases between them. Germline CDR1 and CDR2: LNHDA and SQIVND (reference sequence). In DNA, the CDR3 is TGTGCCAGTAGTATAGCGTCAGGACCATCTGCCCCTAATGGGGGCTACACCTTC. Encoded protein: CASSIASGPSAPNGGYTF. The full variable domain, completed using reference TRBV19 and TRBJ1-2, is DGGITQSPKYLFRKEGQNVTLSCEQNLNHDAMYWYRQDPGQGLRLIYYSQIVNDFQKGDIAEGYSVSREKKESFPLTVTSAQKNPTAFYLCASSIASGPSAPNGGYTFGSGTRLTVV.

The rearrangement links TRBV27 to TRBJ2-3; no firm D call. This CDR3 has 11 residues. V gave up 6 bases and J gave up 6 bases, with 7 bases separating them. Germline-derived CDR1 and CDR2 are MNHEY and SMNVEV (reference sequence). CDR3 protein: CASSRWDTQYF. CDR3 DNA: TGTGCCAGCAGCCGGTGGGATACGCAGTATTTT.